The clone carrying this T cell receptor (beta chain) was counted only a few times. This sample was taken from a study of identical twins. TCRdb processed the 5' RACE reads anew with MiXCR; each CDR3 protein has one entry. The table includes about 200,000 distinct CDR3 sequences, roughly 15% detected once. These same data were also listed under a study on T cells expressing NK-cell markers. This second study says: Sorted CD3+CD56+NKG2C+, CD3+CD56+NKG2C- and CD3+CD56-NKG2C+ T cells supplied TCR beta repertoires. Of the CD8+ T cell pool in more than 5 donors, roughly 1.0-8% was accounted for by dominant NKG2C+ clonotypes. These same clonotypes (in four donors) also led the CD3+CD56-NKG2C+ fraction.

This sequence was found in a woman aged 18-35 years in good health. The sample taken for sequencing was CD8+ T cells sorted from blood.

In DNA form, the CDR3 reads TGTGCCAGCAGCTTAGATTTGAAGCGGGGGCCAGGGGATACGCAGTATTTT. This codes for CASSLDLKRGPGDTQYF. The gene calls are TRBV11-3 and TRBJ2-3, with TRBD2 matching over 8 bases. From germline, CDR1 is SGHNT and CDR2 YENEEA. The length of the CDR3 is 17 residues. Germline trimming cut 0 bases from V and 6 bases from J; bases unmatched to any gene: 11.